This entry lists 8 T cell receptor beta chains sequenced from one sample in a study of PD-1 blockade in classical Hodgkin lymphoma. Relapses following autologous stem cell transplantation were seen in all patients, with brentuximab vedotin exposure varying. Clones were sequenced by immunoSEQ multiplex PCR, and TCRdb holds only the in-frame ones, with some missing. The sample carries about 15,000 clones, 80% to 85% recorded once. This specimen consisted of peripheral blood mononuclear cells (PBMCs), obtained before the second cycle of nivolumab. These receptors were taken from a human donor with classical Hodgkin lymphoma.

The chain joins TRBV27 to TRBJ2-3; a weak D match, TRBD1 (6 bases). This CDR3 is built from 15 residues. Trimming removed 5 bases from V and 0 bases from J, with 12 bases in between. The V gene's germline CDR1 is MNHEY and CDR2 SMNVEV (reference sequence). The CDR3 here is CASSTRTASTDTQYF. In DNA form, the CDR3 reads TGTGCCAGCAGTACCCGGACAGCTAGCACAGATACGCAGTATTTT.

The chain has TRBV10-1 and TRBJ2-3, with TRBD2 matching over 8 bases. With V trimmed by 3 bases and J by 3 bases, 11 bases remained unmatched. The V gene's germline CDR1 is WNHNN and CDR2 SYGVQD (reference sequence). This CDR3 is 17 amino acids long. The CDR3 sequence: CASSDDGRVLKTDTQYF. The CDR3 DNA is TGCGCCAGCAGTGATGACGGGAGGGTCCTAAAAACAGATACGCAGTATTTT.

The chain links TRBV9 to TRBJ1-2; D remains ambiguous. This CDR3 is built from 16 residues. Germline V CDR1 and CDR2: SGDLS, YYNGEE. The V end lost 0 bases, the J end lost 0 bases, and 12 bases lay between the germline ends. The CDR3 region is CASSVAPITSNYGYTF. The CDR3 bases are TGTGCCAGCAGCGTAGCCCCTATTACCTCTAACTATGGCTACACCTTC. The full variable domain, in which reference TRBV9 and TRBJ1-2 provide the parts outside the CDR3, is DSGVTQTPKHLITATGQRVTLRCSPRSGDLSVYWYQQSLDQGLQFLIQYYNGEERAKGNILERFSAQQFPDLHSELNLSSLELGDSALYFCASSVAPITSNYGYTFGSGTRLTVV.

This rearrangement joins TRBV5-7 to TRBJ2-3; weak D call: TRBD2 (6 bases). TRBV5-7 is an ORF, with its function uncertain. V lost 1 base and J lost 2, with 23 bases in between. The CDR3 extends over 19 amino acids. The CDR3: CASSLRRDVSLFNTDTQYF. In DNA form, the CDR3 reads TGTGCCAGCAGCTTGCGGCGGGATGTATCATTGTTTAACACAGATACGCAGTATTTT.

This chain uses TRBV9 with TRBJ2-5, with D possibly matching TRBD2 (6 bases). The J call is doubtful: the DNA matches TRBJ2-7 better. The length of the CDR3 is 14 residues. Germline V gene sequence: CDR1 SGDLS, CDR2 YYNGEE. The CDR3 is CASSPTGTYYEQYF. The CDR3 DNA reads TGTGCCAGCAGCCCCACCGGGACTTACTACGAGCAGTACTTC.

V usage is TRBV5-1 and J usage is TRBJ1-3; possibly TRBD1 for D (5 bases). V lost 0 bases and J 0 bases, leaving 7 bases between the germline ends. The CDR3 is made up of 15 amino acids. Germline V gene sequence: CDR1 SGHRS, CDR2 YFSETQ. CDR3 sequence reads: CASSLEGNSGNTIYF. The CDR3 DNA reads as TGCGCCAGCAGCTTGGAGGGGAACTCTGGAAACACCATATATTTT.

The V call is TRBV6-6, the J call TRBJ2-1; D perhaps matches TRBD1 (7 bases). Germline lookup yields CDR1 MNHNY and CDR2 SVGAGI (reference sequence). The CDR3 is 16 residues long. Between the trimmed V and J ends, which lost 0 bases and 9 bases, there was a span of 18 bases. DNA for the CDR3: TGTGCCAGCAGTTACTCCCCGGCAGGGGGGAAGAGTGAGCAGTTCTTC. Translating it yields CASSYSPAGGKSEQFF.

This CDR3 reads CASSNRDYTDTQYF. CDR3 coding DNA: TGTGCCAGCAGCAACCGGGACTACACAGATACGCAGTATTTT. The V gene is TRBV9, the J gene TRBJ2-3, with 7 bases identical to TRBD2. Germline CDR1 SGDLS, CDR2 YYNGEE. V was clipped by 4 bases and J by 2 bases; unmatched bases: 4. This CDR3 region has 14 residues. Drawing the rest from reference TRBV9 and TRBJ2-3, the complete variable domain is DSGVTQTPKHLITATGQRVTLRCSPRSGDLSVYWYQQSLDQGLQFLIQYYNGEERAKGNILERFSAQQFPDLHSELNLSSLELGDSALYFCASSNRDYTDTQYFGPGTRLTVL.